This is a list of T cell receptor beta chains from one sample in a study of CD8 T cells in ankylosing spondylitis. Using its own MiXCR run on the 5' RACE reads, TCRdb lists one record per CDR3 protein. The profile covers hundreds of thousands of distinct CDR3 sequences, with about a sixth appearing a single time and 1% taken by the ten largest. The sequencing input was blood, either unsorted or a sorted T cell fraction (not recorded which). Source of these receptors: a male donor with ankylosing spondylitis. Both conserved end residues are part of each CDR3. A D gene is named only where the DNA matches it firmly. Rows give clone size only sometimes, using once, few, many, or a class for an expanded clone.

V gene	D gene	clone size	J gene	CDR3 DNA	CDR3 protein
TRBV12-3/TRBV12-4	TRBD2	many	TRBJ2-7	TGTGCCAGCAGTTCAAGACCGGGACTAGCGGCCTCCTACGAGCAGTACTTC	CASSSRPGLAASYEQYF
TRBV20-1	TRBD1	many	TRBJ1-6	TGCAGTGCTAGGTCCGAAGCAGGGGGTAATTCACCCCTCCACTTT	CSARSEAGGNSPLHF
TRBV4-1	-	-	TRBJ1-1	TGCGCCAGCAGCCAAGGCCAGCAGACTGAAGCTTTCTTT	CASSQGQQTEAFF
TRBV12-3/TRBV12-4	TRBD1	-	TRBJ2-4	TGTGCCAGCAGTTTCCGGACAGGGGCCGGCATTCAGTACTTC	CASSFRTGAGIQYF
TRBV24-1	TRBD2	-	TRBJ2-1	TGTGCCACCAGTTCCAAGCGGGGGGCCAGGTCCTACAATGAGCAGTTCTTC	CATSSKRGARSYNEQFF
TRBV27	TRBD1	-	TRBJ2-2	TGTGCCAGCAGTTTGAGGACAGGGAAGGCCGGGGAGCTGTTTTTT	CASSLRTGKAGELFF
TRBV30	TRBD1	few	TRBJ1-1	TGTGCCTGGACCAGGGGGTATATGGCAGGAGACAACACTGAAGCTTTCTTT	CAWTRGYMAGDNTEAFF
TRBV7-9	TRBD1	-	TRBJ1-4	TGTGCCAGCAGCTCCCGGGACAGGGGGCTTAATGAAAAACTGTTTTTT	CASSSRDRGLNEKLFF
TRBV5-1	-	few	TRBJ2-7	TGCGCCAGCAGCTTGACGGGCTCTACCTACGAGCAGTACTTC	CASSLTGSTYEQYF
TRBV6-1	-	-	TRBJ1-1	TGTGCCAGCAGTGATCCAGGATTGTACACTGAAGCTTTCTTT	CASSDPGLYTEAFF
TRBV20-1	TRBD1	few	TRBJ1-4	TGCAGTGCTACTCCAGGGGGCCTTAATGAAAAACTGTTTTTT	CSATPGGLNEKLFF
TRBV15	TRBD2	-	TRBJ2-3	TGTGCCACCAGCAGTCTAGCGGGAGTGACAGATACGCAGTATTTT	CATSSLAGVTDTQYF
TRBV20-1	-	few	TRBJ1-2	TGCAGTGCTAGCCGGCACCTAGCTAACTATGGCTACACCTTC	CSASRHLANYGYTF
TRBV18	-	many	TRBJ1-1	TGTGCCAGCTCACCCGTCGGGACTGAAGCTTTCTTT	CASSPVGTEAFF
TRBV10-3	-	-	TRBJ1-1	TGTGCCATCAGGGGGGACGGGAACACTGAAGCTTTCTTT	CAIRGDGNTEAFF